The 3 T cell receptor beta chains given below trace back to one sample, sequenced in a study of cytomegalovirus exposure and HLA in healthy donors. PCR amplification relied on 60 Vbeta primers (plus 13 Jbeta primers). Generated by immunoSEQ multiplex PCR, the TCRdb table keeps only in-frame clones and is missing some. The repertoire includes about 120,000 clones, 70% to 75% of them detected once, and roughly 7% sits in the top ten. Sequences were obtained from PBMCs. The receptors derive from a male donor in good health and CMV-seronegative.

In its sample, this clone was seen a few times. The rearrangement uses TRBV9 and TRBJ1-4, with TRBD1 as a possible D gene (6 bases). The germline V gene has CDR1 SGDLS and CDR2 YYNGEE. This CDR3 has 16 residues. V was clipped by 0 bases and J by 0 bases, with 9 bases between them. The CDR3 reads CASSVEGGPTNEKLFF. CDR3 bases: TGTGCCAGCAGCGTAGAAGGGGGACCAACTAATGAAAAACTGTTTTTT.

V gene TRBV6-6 combines with J gene TRBJ2-5, with D unresolved. The CDR3 consists of 13 residues. With 0 bases removed from V and 5 bases from J, the gap between germline ends came to 7 bases. Germline CDR1 is MNHNY and CDR2 is SVGAGI (reference sequence). CDR3 DNA sequence: TGTGCCAGCAGTTACTCGCTGGAGGAGACCCAGTACTTC. This sequence encodes CASSYSLEETQYF.

This chain joins TRBV19 and TRBJ2-1, with 11 bases fitting TRBD1. The CDR3 totals 15 residues. CDR1 is LNHDA and CDR2 is SQIVND in the germline V gene (reference sequence). The trim removed 5 bases at V and 9 bases at J, leaving 9 bases unmatched. CDR3 region: CASSPRTGGLSEQFF. DNA of the CDR3: TGTGCCAGTAGTCCAAGGACAGGGGGCTTAAGTGAGCAGTTCTTC.